This T cell receptor (beta chain) was retrieved from a study of blood T cell repertoires in COVID-19 (dated by TCRdb to between 2020 and 2021). For context, the study as a whole: The collaborator samples originated in the United States, Italy and Spain and spanned the acute and convalescent phases of COVID-19. The prospective study material was composed of cDNA or gDNA derived from T cells, B-cell-depleted T cells, or PBMCs. Subjects who had been exposed to COVID-19, were actively infected with it, or had recovered from it provided the deeply sampled blood TCRbeta repertoires that made up the dataset. The repertoires were released in a freely available public database intended as a resource for research on the immune response to SARS-CoV-2. Samples came from the ongoing ImmuneRACE study (first 160 participants) plus 1,254 subjects from 6 global collaborators. The sample metadata nearly always contained a de-identified subject ID, COVID-19 status, age in years and sex. Where available, HLA class I and class II types were obtained from metadata supplied by the sample provider rather than from assay-based typing. Study-wide conclusions, independent of this receptor: The amount of clinical and demographic metadata varied by source and participant and was provided uncurated.

To note about this clone: This receptor's antigen is unknown. It has no much larger one-base neighbor in the sample; base qualities were not kept.

In the prospective study, participants were about 18 to 100 years old, resided in about two dozen geographic areas of the United States, and were enrolled through a virtual design. Cohort assignment in the prospective study relied on participant-reported clinical history from a screening survey and a study questionnaire. Recovered participants in ImmuneRACE Cohort 3 were defined by two consecutive negative NP/OP PCR tests, clearance by a healthcare professional, or resolution of symptoms. In the prospective study, whole blood, serum and a nasopharyngeal or oropharyngeal swab were collected from each participant by mobile phlebotomists. Participants in the prospective study had the option to provide additional blood draws and questionnaires over an approximately 2-month period. Before DNA extraction, prospective study blood samples were shipped either frozen or at room temperature. The CDR3, from cysteine to phenylalanine, totals 14 residues. The kept DNA is CDR3 alone, 42 bases in frame from the first base. Deletion took 6 bases off V and 1 base off J, with a span of 9 bases between the germline ends. For CDR1 and CDR2, the germline V gene (reference sequence) lists WNHNN and SYGVQD.

TCRbeta CDR3 regions were amplified from genomic DNA by means of the immunoSEQ Assay, a bias-controlled multiplex PCR. In the authors' own workflow: Nucleated cell counts per sample were estimated from amplification of reference gene primers within the assay. To quantify the absolute abundance of each unique TCRbeta CDR3 rearrangement, sequence reads were collapsed and filtered. Productive Simpson clonality was computed per sample as the square root of Simpson's diversity index over productive rearrangements. TCRdb's version of the immuneACCESS table is confined to in-frame rearrangements and falls short of the full clone set. An unresolved V gene accounts for under half of the shortfall where checked; the remainder is of unknown origin. That table supplies the V and J calls and clone size; D and trimming were determined from the DNA. Recorded for this sample are almost 200,000 clones; roughly nine tenths of them occurred a single time. Together, the top ten hold around 8.9% of the sample.

The TCR was taken from a woman younger than 30 who had recovered from COVID-19. Here the chain combines TRBV10-1 and TRBJ2-2; TRBD2 is a possible D gene, resting on 5 matching bases. Sequenced sample: PBMCs or T cells enriched from blood (not recorded which). The sequenced DNA is TGCGCCAGCAGAGCGGACCGGAACACCGGGGAGCTGTTTTTT. Its protein is CASRADRNTGELFF.